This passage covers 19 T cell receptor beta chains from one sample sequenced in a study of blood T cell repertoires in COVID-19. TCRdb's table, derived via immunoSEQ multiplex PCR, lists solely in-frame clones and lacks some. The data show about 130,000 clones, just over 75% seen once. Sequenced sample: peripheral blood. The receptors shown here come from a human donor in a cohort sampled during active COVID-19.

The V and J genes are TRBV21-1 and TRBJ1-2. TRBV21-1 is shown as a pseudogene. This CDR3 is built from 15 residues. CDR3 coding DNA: TGTGCCAGCAGCAAAGCGGAGTACGACAACTATGGCTACACCTTC. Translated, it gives CASSKAEYDNYGYTF.

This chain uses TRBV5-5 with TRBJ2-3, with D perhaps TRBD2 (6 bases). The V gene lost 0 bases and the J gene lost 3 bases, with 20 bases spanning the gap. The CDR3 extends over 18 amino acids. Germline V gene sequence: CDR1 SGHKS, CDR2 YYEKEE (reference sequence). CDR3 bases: TGTGCCAGCAGCTTGGAGGAATCGGCGGGGCCCCCGACAGATACGCAGTATTTT. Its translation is CASSLEESAGPPTDTQYF.

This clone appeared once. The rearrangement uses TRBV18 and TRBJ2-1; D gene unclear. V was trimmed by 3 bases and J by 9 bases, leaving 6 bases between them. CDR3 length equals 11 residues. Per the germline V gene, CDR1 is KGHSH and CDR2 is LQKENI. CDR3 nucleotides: TGTGCCAGCTCACCGGTCGGTGAGCAGTTCTTC. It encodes CASSPVGEQFF. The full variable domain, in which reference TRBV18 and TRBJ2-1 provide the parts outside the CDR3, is NAGVMQNPRHLVRRRGQEARLRCSPMKGHSHVYWYRQLPEEGLKFMVYLQKENIIDESGMPKERFSAEFPKEGPSILRIQQVVRGDSAAYFCASSPVGEQFFGPGTRLTVL.

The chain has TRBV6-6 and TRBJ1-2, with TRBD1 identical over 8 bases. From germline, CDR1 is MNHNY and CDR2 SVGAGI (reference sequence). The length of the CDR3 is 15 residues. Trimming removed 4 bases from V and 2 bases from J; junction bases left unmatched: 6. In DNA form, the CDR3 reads TGTGCCAGCAGTTCCGGGGACAGGAGCAACTATGGCTACACCTTC. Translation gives CASSSGDRSNYGYTF.

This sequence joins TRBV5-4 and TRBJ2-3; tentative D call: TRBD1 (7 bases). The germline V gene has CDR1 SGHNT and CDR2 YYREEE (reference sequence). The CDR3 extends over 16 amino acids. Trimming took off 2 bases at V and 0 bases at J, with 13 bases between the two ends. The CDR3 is CASSFAGQLSTDTQYF. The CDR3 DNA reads TGTGCCAGCAGCTTCGCGGGACAGCTAAGCACAGATACGCAGTATTTT.

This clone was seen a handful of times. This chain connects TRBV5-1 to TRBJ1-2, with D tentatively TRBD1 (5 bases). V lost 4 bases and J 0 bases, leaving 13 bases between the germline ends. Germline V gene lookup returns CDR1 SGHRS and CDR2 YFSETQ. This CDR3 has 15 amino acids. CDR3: CASSPDRVPNYGYTF. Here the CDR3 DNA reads TGCGCCAGCAGCCCAGACAGAGTTCCTAACTATGGCTACACCTTC. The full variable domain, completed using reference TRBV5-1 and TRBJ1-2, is KAGVTQTPRYLIKTRGQQVTLSCSPISGHRSVSWYQQTPGQGLQFLFEYFSETQRNKGNFPGRFSGRQFSNSRSEMNVSTLELGDSALYLCASSPDRVPNYGYTFGSGTRLTVV.

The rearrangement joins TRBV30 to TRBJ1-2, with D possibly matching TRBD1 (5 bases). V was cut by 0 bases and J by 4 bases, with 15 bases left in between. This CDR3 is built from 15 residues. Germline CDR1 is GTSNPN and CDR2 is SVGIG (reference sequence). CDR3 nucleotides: TGTGCCTGGAGTGTGGGGCCAGATTGGGGCTATGGCTACACCTTC. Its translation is CAWSVGPDWGYGYTF.

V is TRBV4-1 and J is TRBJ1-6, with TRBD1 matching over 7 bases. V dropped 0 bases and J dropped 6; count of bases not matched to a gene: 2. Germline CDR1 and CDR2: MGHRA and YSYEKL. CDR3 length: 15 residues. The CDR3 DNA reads TGCGCCAGCAGCCAAGAGGCAGGGGGTAATTCACCCCTCCACTTT. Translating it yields CASSQEAGGNSPLHF.

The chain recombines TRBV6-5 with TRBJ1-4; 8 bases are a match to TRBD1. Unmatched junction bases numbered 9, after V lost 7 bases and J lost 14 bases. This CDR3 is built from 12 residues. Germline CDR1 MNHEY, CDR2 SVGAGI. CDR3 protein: CASTLDRGRLFF. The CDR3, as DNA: TGTGCCAGCACCCTCGACAGGGGCCGGCTGTTTTTT.

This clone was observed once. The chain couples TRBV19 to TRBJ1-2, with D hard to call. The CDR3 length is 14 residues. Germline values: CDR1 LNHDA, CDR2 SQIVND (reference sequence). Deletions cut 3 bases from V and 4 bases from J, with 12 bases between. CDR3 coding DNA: TGTGCCAGTAGTATCCTAGGAGGATTCTATGGCTACACCTTC. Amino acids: CASSILGGFYGYTF.

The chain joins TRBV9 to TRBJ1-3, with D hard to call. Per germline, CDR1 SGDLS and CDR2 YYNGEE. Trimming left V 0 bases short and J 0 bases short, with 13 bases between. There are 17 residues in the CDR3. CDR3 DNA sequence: TGTGCCAGCAGCGTAGCCCCTACTACCTCCTCTGGAAACACCATATATTTT. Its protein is CASSVAPTTSSGNTIYF.

CDR3 in amino acids: CASSPRTGGAMEFF. The CDR3 DNA reads as TGTGCCAGCAGCCCGAGGACAGGGGGCGCGATGGAGTTCTTC. The chain carries TRBV11-2 and TRBJ2-1; TRBD1 agrees at 11 bases. CDR3 length: 14 amino acids. V was pared by 5 bases and J by 14 bases, with 11 bases of the junction left unmatched. Germline loops: CDR1 SGHAT, CDR2 FQNNGV.

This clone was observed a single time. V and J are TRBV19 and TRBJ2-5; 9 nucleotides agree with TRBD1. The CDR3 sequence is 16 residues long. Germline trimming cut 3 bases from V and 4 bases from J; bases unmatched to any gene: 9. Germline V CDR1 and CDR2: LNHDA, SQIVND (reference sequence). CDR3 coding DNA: TGTGCCAGTAGTATGGGTTCTGGGACAGGGAGAGAGACCCAGTACTTC. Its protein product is CASSMGSGTGRETQYF.

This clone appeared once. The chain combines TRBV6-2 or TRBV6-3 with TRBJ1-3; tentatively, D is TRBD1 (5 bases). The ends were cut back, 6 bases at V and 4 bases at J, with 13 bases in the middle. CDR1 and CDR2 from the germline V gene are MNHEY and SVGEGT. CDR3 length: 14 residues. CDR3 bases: TGTGCCAGCAGCGCCCGGGGGAACGGAAACACCATATATTTT. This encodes CASSARGNGNTIYF.

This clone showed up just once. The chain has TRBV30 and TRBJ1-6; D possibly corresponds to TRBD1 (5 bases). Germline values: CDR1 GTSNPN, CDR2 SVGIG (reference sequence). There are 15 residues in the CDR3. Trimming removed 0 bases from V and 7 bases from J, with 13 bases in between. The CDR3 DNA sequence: TGTGCCTGGAGTGTATCAGGGCCCCTAAATTCACCCCTCCACTTT. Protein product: CAWSVSGPLNSPLHF.

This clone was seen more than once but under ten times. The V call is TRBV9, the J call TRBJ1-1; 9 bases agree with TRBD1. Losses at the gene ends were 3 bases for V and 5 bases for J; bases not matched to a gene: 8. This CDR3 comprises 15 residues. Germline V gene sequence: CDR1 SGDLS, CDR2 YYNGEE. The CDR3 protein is CASSALLGQGTEAFF. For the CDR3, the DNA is TGTGCCAGCAGCGCTCTATTAGGACAGGGGACTGAAGCTTTCTTT.

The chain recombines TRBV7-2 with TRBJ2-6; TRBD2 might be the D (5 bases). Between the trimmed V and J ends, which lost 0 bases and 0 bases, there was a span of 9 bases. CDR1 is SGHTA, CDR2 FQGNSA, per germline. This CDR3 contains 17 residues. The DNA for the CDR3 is TGTGCCAGCAGCTTAGCCCGGGAACTCTCTGGGGCCAACGTCCTGACTTTC. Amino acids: CASSLARELSGANVLTF.

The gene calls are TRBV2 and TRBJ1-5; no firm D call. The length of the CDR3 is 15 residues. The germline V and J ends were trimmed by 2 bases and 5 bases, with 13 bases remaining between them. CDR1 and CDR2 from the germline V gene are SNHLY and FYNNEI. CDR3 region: CASSEYGSDYQPQHF. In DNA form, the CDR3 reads TGTGCCAGCAGTGAATACGGGTCAGACTATCAGCCCCAGCATTTT.

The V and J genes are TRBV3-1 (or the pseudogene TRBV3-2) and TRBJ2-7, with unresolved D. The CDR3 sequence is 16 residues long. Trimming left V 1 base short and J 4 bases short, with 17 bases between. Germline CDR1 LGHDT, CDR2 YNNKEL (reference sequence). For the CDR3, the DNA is TGTGCCAGCAGCCAAGCGCTTAGTTTTACCGCTTACGAGCAGTACTTC. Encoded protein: CASSQALSFTAYEQYF.